Given below is one TCR beta chain in context. Its recognized antigen is unknown. No base-level quality is on record; no much larger clone is a single base apart. The library was generated by RACE. Sequencing took place on a NextSeq 500. During library preparation, unique molecular identifiers were attached to individual cDNA molecules so that TCRs could be counted quantitatively and reproducibly. Each blood RNA sample was used to sequence both TCR alpha and TCR beta chains. The original methods were these. The median number of TCRs per sample was 95,638, ranging from roughly 20,000 to 690,600. V, J and CDR3 annotation of the TCR reads was performed with the Decombinator software suite. For PS versus PT1 abundance plots, all samples were subsampled to the same number of TCRs (28,000). TCRs were defined as expanded if absent before sensitization and observed at least eight times at the 2-week time point. The raw public data were reprocessed by TCRdb itself: fastp quality trimming at Q25, MiXCR clonotype calling, in-frame beta chains only. For every CDR3 protein sequence, its rows merge into one entry that carries the most common genes and DNA. TCRdb, not the authors, supplied the V and J calls. The sample profile shows some 340,000 distinct CDR3 sequences; under 9% of them were found once. 8% to 9% of the sample comes from the top ten.

From a lookup of the germline V gene, CDR1 and CDR2 are MNHEY and SVGAGI. From its cysteine to its phenylalanine, the CDR3 spans 15 amino acids. Just CDR3 DNA is preserved here, 45 bases in frame from base 1. V is cut by 2 bases and J by 0 bases, and the space between the germline ends is 10 bases. The data were taken from a study of human T cells and chemical hapten exposure (dated by TCRdb to about 2021). About the full investigation: For sensitization, 2% DPC in acetone was applied to an approximately 2 cm by approximately 2 cm area of upper inner arm skin. Throughout the study period of around 24 weeks, patients also received therapeutic DPC doses to the scalp every week. Patch tests used Finn chambers with 0.01% DPC on the upper back, scored after 6 days by International Contact Dermatitis Research Group standards. Most of the patients in the cohort were female, and the cohort covered alopecia areata with under or over 50% scalp involvement, alopecia totalis and alopecia universalis. The libraries were sequenced as a pool, and the TCR yield per sample differed mostly because of small variations in library volumes within the pool. In alopecia patients, the study followed how the peripheral blood TCR repertoire changed in vivo over primary and secondary sensitization to diphenylcyclopropenone (DPC), a hapten. Patient blood was sampled pre-sensitization (week 0) and at 2, 6 and about 24 weeks after DPC sensitization. Blood for TCR sequencing was provided by twenty-nine alopecia patients at one to four time points (pre-sensitization, 2, 6 and 24 weeks). What the authors observed across the whole study: Alopecia, a presumed autoimmune disease, was present in all patients, so the immune response of the patients might differ from that of healthy individuals. After repeated subsampling, the strength of the expansion versus patch-test correlation and the threshold at which it became significant changed. Expanded TCRs formed significantly more large CDR3 similarity clusters than pre-sensitization or healthy control sets, consistent with antigen-driven responses. The number of PT1 expanded TCRs positively correlated with patch test score, significant at thresholds 8, 16 and 32 but not 4. DPC sensitization did not change how many TCRs were above 1 in 1000 frequency, and no evidence was found of alterations in global repertoire structure.

The time point label, read with the paper, signifies: patch test 1, 2 weeks after DPC sensitization. In light of the paper, this sample's treatment or condition label describes: therapeutic diphenylcyclopropenone sensitization with weekly scalp DPC. Blood at each patch-test visit was drawn before the patch test was applied. Patients were eligible if aged 18 to 70, diagnosed with alopecia and judged suitable for DPC therapy, and pregnant patients were excluded. Total RNA was extracted from unfractionated whole blood that had been collected in Tempus Blood RNA tubes. Here the chain combines TRBV6-5 and TRBJ1-1; no D gene call is confident. The sequencing used whole blood, collected in connection with sensitization to the hapten diphenylcyclopropenone (DPC). This receptor was identified in a woman between 18 and 30 years old with alopecia areata. Some clones in this sample may be carry-over from other donors' samples. The base sequence is TGTGCCAGCAGTTACGTAGGGCAGTTGAACACTGAAGCTTTCTTT. Its protein reads: CASSYVGQLNTEAFF.